This T cell receptor beta chain was identified during a study of tumour-infiltrating T cells in Burkitt lymphoma. Study information: Overall and progression-free survival were predicted by productive clonality.

The V gene lost 6 bases and the J gene lost 8 bases, with 14 bases spanning the gap. There are 12 residues in the CDR3. Germline V lookup: CDR1 SQVTM, CDR2 ANQGSEA. The table came from immunoSEQ multiplex PCR; TCRdb's copy has only in-frame clones and leaves some out. The data hold approximately 46,000 clones, with roughly 30% observed a single time. The chain has TRBV29-1 and TRBJ2-1; the D gene is possibly TRBD1 (6 bases). Sequencing was done on a sample of tumor tissue. This sequence originates from a human donor with Burkitt lymphoma. The CDR3 region has the DNA TGCAGCGTCCGACAGGTTTTGGATGAGCAGTTCTTC. Its protein is CSVRQVLDEQFF.